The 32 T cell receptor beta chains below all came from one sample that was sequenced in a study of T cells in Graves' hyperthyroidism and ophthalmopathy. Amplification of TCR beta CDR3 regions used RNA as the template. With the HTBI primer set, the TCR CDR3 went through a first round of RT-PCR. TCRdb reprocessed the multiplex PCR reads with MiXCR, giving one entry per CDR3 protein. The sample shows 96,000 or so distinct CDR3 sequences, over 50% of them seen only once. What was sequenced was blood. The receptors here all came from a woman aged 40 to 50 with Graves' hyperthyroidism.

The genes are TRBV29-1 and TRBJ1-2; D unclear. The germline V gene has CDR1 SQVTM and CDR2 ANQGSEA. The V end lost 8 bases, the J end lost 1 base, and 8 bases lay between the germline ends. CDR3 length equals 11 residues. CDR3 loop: CSTASNYGYTF. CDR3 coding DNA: TGCAGCACGGCGAGTAACTATGGCTACACCTTC.

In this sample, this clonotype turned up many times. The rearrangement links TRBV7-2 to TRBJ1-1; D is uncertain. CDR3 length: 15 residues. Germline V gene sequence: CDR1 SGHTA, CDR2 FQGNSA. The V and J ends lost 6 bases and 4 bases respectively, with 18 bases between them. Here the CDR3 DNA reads TGTGCCAGCAGACCCCTCGAGGTGATGAGCACTGAAGCTTTCTTT. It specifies CASRPLEVMSTEAFF.

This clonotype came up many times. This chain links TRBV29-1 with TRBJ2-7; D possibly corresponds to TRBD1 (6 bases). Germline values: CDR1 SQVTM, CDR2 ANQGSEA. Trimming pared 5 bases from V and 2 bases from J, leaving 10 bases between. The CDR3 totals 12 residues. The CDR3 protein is CSVYRVPYEQYF. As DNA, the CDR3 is TGCAGCGTTTACAGGGTTCCCTACGAGCAGTACTTC.

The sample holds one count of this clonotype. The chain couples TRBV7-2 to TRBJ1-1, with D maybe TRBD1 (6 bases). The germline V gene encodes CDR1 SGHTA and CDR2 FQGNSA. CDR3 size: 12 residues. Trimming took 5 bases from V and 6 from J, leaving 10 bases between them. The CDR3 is CASSRWTAEAFF. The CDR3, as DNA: TGTGCCAGCAGCCGCTGGACAGCTGAAGCTTTCTTT.

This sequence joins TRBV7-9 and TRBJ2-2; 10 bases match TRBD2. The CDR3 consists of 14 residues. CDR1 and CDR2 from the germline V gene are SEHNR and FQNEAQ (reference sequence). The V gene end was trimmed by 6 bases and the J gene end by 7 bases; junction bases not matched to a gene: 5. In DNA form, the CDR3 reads TGTGCCAGCAGTTACCTAGCGGGAGTCGGGGAGCTGTTTTTT. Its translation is CASSYLAGVGELFF.

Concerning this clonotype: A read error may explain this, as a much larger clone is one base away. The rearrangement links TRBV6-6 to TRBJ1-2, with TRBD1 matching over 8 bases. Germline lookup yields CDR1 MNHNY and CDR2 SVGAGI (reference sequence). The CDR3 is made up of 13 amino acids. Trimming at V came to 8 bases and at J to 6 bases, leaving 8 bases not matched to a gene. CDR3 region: CASLPDRGHGYTF. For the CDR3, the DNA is TGTGCCAGCTTGCCCGACAGGGGCCATGGCTACACCTTC.

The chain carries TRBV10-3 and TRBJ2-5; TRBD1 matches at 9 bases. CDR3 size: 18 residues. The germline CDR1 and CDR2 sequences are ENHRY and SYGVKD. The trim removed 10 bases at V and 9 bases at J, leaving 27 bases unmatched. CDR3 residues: CATIHRDRESYSNQPQYF. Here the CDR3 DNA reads TGTGCCACGATACACCGGGACAGGGAATCATATAGCAATCAGCCCCAGTACTTC.

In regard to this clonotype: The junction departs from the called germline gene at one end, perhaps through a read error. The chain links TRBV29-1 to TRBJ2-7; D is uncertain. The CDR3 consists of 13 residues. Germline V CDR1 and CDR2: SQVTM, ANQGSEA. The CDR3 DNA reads TGCAGCGTTATCTATCCAAGCTCCTACGAGCAGTACTTT. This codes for CSVIYPSSYEQYF.

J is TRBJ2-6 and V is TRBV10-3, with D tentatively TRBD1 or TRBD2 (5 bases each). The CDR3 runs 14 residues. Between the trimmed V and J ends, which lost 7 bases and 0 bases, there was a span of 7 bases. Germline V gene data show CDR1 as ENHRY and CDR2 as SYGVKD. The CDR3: CAITRGSGANVLTF. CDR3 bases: TGTGCCATCACGAGGGGCTCTGGGGCCAACGTCCTGACTTTC.

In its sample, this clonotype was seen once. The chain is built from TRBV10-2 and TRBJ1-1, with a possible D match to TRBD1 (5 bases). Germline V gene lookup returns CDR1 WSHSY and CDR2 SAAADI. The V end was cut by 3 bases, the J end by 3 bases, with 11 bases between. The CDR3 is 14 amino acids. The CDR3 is CASSEQDSYTEAFF. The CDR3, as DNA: TGCGCCAGCAGTGAACAAGACAGTTACACTGAAGCTTTCTTT.

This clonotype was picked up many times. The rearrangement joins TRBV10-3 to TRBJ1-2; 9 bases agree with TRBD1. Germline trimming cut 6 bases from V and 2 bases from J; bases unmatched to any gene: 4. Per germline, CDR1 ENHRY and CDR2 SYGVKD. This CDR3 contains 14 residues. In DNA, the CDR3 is TGTGCCATCAGCATAGGACAGGGGAACTATGGCTACACCTTC. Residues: CAISIGQGNYGYTF.

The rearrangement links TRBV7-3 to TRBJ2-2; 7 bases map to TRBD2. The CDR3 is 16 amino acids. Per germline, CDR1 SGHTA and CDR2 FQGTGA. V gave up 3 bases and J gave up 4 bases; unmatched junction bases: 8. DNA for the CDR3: TGTGCCAGCAGCTTGTCAGCGGGAAGGGGCACCGGGGAGCTGTTTTTT. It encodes CASSLSAGRGTGELFF.

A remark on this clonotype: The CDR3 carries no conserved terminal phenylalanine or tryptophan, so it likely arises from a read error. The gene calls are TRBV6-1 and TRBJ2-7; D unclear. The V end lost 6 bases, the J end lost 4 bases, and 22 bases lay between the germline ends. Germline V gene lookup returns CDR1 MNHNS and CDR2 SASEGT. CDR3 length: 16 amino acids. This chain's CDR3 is CASRPPDRIPLYEQYL. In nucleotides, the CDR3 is TGTGCCAGCAGACCTCCGGATAGGATCCCCCTGTACGAGCAGTACCTC.

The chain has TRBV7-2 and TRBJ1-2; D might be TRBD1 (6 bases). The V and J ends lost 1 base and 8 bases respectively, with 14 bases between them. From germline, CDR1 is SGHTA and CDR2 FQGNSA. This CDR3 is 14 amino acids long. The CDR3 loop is CASSLGLAGQGYTF. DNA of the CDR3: TGTGCCAGCAGCTTAGGTCTAGCGGGACAAGGCTACACCTTC.

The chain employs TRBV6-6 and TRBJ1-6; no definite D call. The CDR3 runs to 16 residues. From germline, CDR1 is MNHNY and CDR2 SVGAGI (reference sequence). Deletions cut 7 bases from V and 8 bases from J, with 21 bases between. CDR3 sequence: CASNPLGLAGDSPLHF. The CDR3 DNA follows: TGTGCCAGCAACCCCCTCGGACTAGCGGGAGATTCACCCCTCCACTTT.

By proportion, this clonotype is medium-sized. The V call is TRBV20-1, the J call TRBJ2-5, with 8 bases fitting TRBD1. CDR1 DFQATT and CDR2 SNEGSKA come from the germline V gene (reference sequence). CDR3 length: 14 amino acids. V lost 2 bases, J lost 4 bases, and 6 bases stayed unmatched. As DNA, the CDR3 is TGCAGTGCTAGACCGGGACAGGCAACAGAGACCCAGTACTTC. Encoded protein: CSARPGQATETQYF.

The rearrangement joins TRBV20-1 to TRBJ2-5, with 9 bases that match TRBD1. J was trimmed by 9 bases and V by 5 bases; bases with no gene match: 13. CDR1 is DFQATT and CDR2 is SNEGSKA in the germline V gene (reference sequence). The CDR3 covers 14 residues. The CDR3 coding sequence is TGCAGTGCTTTAAGGGACAGGGAAAGTCAGCCCCAGTACTTC. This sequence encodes CSALRDRESQPQYF.

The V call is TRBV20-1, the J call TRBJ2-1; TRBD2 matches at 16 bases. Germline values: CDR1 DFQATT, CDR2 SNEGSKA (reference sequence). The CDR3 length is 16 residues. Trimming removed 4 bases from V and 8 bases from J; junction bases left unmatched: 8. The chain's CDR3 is CSAIESGTSGRDEQFF. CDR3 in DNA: TGCAGTGCTATCGAATCCGGGACTAGCGGGAGGGATGAGCAGTTCTTC.

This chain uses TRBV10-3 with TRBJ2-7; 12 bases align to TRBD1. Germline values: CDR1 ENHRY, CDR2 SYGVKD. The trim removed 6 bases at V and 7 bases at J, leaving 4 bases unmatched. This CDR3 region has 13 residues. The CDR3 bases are TGTGCCATCAGGGGACAGGGGGCGGCGGAGCAGTACTTC. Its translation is CAIRGQGAAEQYF.

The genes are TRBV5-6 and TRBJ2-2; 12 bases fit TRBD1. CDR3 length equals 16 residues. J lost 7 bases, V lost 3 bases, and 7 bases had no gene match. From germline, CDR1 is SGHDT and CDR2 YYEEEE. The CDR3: CASSSGTGGGGGELFF. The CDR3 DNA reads TGTGCCAGCAGCTCTGGGACAGGGGGCGGAGGCGGGGAGCTGTTTTTT.

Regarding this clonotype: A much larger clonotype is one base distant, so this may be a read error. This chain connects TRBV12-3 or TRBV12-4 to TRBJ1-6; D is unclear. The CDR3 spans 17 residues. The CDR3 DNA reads TGTGCCAGCAGTTTAGCAAGACCGAGCTCCCATAATTCACCCCTCCACTTT. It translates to CASSLARPSSHNSPLHF.

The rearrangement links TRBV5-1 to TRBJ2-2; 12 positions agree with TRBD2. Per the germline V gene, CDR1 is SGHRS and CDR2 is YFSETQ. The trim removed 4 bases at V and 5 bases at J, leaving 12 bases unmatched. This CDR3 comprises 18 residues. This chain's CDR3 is CASSPLVTSGRLTGELFF. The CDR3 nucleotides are TGCGCCAGCAGCCCCCTCGTGACTAGCGGGAGACTTACCGGGGAGCTGTTTTTT.

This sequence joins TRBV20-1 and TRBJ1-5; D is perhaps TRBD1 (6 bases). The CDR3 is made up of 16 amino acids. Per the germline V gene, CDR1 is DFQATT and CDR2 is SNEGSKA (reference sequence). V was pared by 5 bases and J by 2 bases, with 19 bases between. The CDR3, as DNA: TGCAGTGCTTCCGGGACAATGGGGGATGGCAATCAGCCCCAGCATTTT. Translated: CSASGTMGDGNQPQHF.

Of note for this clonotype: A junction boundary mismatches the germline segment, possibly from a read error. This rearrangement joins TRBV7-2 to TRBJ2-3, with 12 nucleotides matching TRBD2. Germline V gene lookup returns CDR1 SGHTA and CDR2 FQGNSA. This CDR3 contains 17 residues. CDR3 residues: CASSPVGLAGNTDTQYF. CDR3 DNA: TGCGCCAGCAGCCCCGTCGGACTAGCGGGGAACACAGATACGCAGTATTTT. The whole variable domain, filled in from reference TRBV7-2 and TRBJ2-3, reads GAGVSQSPSNKVTEKGKDVELRCDPISGHTALYWYRQSLGQGLEFLIYFQGNSAPDKSGLPSDRFSAERTGGSVSTLTIQRTQQEDSAVYLCASSPVGLAGNTDTQYFGPGTRLTVL.

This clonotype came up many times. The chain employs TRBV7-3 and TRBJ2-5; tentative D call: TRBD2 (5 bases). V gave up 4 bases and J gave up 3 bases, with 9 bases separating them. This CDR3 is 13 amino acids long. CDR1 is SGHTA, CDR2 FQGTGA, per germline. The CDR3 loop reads CASSSPAEETQYF. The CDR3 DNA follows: TGTGCCAGCAGCTCCCCAGCGGAAGAGACCCAGTACTTC.

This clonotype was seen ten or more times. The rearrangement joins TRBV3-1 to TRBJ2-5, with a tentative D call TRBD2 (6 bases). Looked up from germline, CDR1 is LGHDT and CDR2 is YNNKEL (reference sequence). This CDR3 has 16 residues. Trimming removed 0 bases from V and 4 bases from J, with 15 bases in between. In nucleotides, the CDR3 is TGTGCCAGCAGCCAAGAATGGGCAGGGAGGCGAGAGACCCAGTACTTC. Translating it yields CASSQEWAGRRETQYF.

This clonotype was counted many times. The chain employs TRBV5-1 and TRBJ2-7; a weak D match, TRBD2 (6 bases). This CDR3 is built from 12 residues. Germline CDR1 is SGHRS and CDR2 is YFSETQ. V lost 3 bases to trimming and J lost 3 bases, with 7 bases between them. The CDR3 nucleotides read TGCGCCAGCAGCTCGGAGGGCTACGAGCAGTACTTC. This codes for CASSSEGYEQYF.

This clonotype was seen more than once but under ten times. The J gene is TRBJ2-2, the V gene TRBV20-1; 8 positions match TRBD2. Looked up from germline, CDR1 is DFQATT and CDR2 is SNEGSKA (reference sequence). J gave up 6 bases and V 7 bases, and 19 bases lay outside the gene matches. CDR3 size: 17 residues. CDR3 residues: CSVSSGWGLGRAGELFF. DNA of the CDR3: TGCAGTGTTAGTAGTGGTTGGGGACTAGGTCGTGCCGGGGAGCTGTTTTTT.

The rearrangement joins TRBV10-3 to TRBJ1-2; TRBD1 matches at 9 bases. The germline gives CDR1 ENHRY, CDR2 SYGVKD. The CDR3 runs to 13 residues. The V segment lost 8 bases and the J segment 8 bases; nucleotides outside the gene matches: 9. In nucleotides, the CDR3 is TGTGCCATCTTCTCCGGACAGGGGAGAGGCTACACCTTC. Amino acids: CAIFSGQGRGYTF.

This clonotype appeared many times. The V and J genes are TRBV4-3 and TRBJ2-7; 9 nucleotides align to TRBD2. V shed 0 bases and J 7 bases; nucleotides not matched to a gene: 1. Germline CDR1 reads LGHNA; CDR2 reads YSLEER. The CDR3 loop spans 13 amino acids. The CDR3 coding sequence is TGCGCCAGCAGCCAAGAAGCGGGGGGAGAGCAGTACTTC. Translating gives CASSQEAGGEQYF.

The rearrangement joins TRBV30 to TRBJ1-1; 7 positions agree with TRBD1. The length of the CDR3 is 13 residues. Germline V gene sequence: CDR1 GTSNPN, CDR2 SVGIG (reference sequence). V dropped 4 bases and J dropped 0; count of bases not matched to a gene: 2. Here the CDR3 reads CAWKRGLNTEAFF. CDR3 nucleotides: TGTGCCTGGAAGAGGGGGCTGAACACTGAAGCTTTCTTT.

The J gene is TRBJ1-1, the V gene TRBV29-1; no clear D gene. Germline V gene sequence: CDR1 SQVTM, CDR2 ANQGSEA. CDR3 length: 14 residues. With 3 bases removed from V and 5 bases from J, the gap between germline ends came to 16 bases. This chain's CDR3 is CSVDFWDWATEAFF. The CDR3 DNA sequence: TGCAGCGTTGATTTCTGGGATTGGGCAACTGAAGCTTTCTTT.